This T cell receptor beta chain was recovered during a study of OX40 agonist ivuxolimab in advanced cancers. Clones were read by immunoSEQ multiplex PCR, and TCRdb kept only the in-frame ones, dropping some. Counted here are about 80,000 clones, approximately 93% occurring once; the ten biggest clones make up around 10%. CDR1 is SGHAT and CDR2 is FQNNGV in the germline V gene. V gave up 4 bases and J gave up 3 bases, with 20 bases separating them. This CDR3 contains 17 residues. The clonotype comes from an adult with an advanced solid tumor such as melanoma, head and neck, liver or kidney cancer. The rearrangement links TRBV11-2 to TRBJ2-3, with a tentative D call TRBD2 (5 bases). Sequencing was performed on CD4+ or CD8+ T cells sorted from blood, taken in a trial of the OX40 agonist ivuxolimab. CDR3 DNA: TGTGCCAGCAGCTCTTCGCAATCGGGATACCGGACAGATACGCAGTATTTT. This sequence encodes CASSSSQSGYRTDTQYF.